This TCR beta chain is from a study of radiation and T cells in renal cell carcinoma (dated by TCRdb to 2018 to 2020). In terms of the full investigation: The samples were obtained from a clinical trial, where primary renal cell carcinomas were treated with 15 Gy stereotactic body radiation therapy and then removed by nephrectomy 4 weeks afterward. In total, 50 to 60 samples, comprising roughly 25 tumors and some 27 peripheral blood samples, were subjected to TCR beta sequencing. Across all 50 or so samples, 4,016,671 unique CDR3 nucleotide sequences encoding some 3,000,000 unique CDR3 amino acid sequences were identified.

Inclusive of the bounding cysteine and phenylalanine, the CDR3 is 16 residues long. The only DNA kept is the CDR3, 48 bases in frame from the first base. CDR1 and CDR2 are read off the germline V gene as SGHRS and YFSETQ. V and J are truncated by 6 bases and 4 bases respectively, leaving an intervening sequence of 21 bases. Following the manufacturer's recommendations, the immunoSEQ kit was used to generate TCR beta libraries from genomic DNA. For library preparation, a first multiplex PCR was performed with proprietary primers, followed by a second PCR in which unique barcodes were added, and bead cleanups were performed after each round. Each sample batch included a kit-provided positive control reaction and a negative control reaction. The final libraries underwent checking on an Agilent 4200 TapeStation D1000 ScreenTape, volumetric pooling, and quantification by qPCR. Sequencing was performed on an Illumina NextSeq500 using a MidOutput 150-cycle cartridge, with 156 Read1 cycles, 15 Index1 cycles, and the kit custom primers. The pooled library was loaded at roughly 0.93 pM, with a roughly 20% PhiX control spiked in. Regarding the original processing steps: The vendor-processed data were analyzed in R, and a clonotype was defined as all T cells that share the same CDR3 nucleotide sequence. For clone abundance analyses, frequencies were normalized to the 10,000 most abundant clones per sample. Public T cell clones, averaging fewer than five per sample, were removed before analysis. A difference in abundance of at least 32-fold between compartments was used to define tumor-enriched and baseline blood-enriched clonotypes. A beta-binomial differential abundance model was used to identify clonotypes that were expanded or contracted between blood time points. Tumor-blood repertoire similarity was measured with the Baroni-Urbani and Buser coefficient, and group comparisons used two-tailed Wilcoxon tests in R. Here the immuneACCESS table is served through TCRdb, limited to in-frame sequences with V and J called. Missing clones are a known gap in these copies; in checked studies unresolved V genes cover under half, and the rest lacks a known reason. The V and J calls and clone size are taken from that table; D and trimming were inferred from the DNA. This sample comprises about 91,000 clones, 82% of them detected only once. The ten largest clonotypes hold approximately 6.4% of the sample.

The time point label, as the study defines it: baseline pretreatment blood. The sample's treatment or condition label is to be understood as: 15 Gy SBRT to primary tumor, nephrectomy 4 weeks later. To track tumor-enriched clonotypes, serial peripheral blood was sampled from radiation-treated patients at baseline and at 2 weeks and 4 weeks after SBRT. Renal cell carcinoma with clear cell pathology was present in all patients. Genomic DNA for TCR sequencing was prepared using the QIAamp DNA Blood Mini Kit (Qiagen). The analyses included only samples that passed all quality control checks. The full study reports these points: Because no pretreatment tumor biopsies were available, whether clonotypes were present in the tumor at baseline could not be determined. Blood repertoire dynamics were not followed beyond 4 weeks after treatment. Top tumor clonotypes rose in blood from baseline to 2 weeks post-radiation, then contracted by 4 weeks, suggesting transient expansion of tumor-resident clones. With a single-armed trial design, the study had no way to address how radiation dose or scheduling affects the TCR repertoire.

A remark on this clone: The clone's antigen remains unknown. There are no base qualities to consult, and no much larger clone falls within one base.

The receptor's source is a man in his sixties with renal cell carcinoma. The rearranged chain carries TRBV5-1 and TRBJ2-3; the D gene is possibly TRBD2, with 6 bases matching. The sequencing used blood, collected from a patient whose treatment included radiotherapy and nephrectomy. The encoded CDR3 is CASTLREPGLADTQYF. The bases read TGCGCCAGCACCCTACGGGAGCCTGGACTTGCAGATACGCAGTATTTT.